This T cell receptor (beta chain) stems from a study of PD-1 blockade in classical Hodgkin lymphoma. Each and every patient relapsed after autologous stem cell transplantation, and patients got differing brentuximab vedotin exposure. CDR1 SGHTA and CDR2 FQGTGA come from the germline V gene. This CDR3 region has 15 residues. Generated by immunoSEQ multiplex PCR, the TCRdb table keeps only in-frame clones and is missing some. This table holds some 50,000 clones, about three quarters found once. Regarding this clone: Its antigen is not known. A junction boundary mismatches the germline segment, possibly from a read error.

Regarding the study as a whole: There was a significant rise in CD4+ TCR diversity by C4D1, with no such rise for CD8+. For complete responders, baseline diversity was comparable to that of newly diagnosed patients. Whatever underlies the repertoire differences (possibly disease activity or prior therapy) remains undefined. Reports described newly diagnosed patients as having lower baseline TCR diversity than healthy donors.

The clonotype was recovered from a human donor with classical Hodgkin lymphoma. Specimen: peripheral blood mononuclear cells (PBMCs), collected at baseline. The chain employs TRBV7-3 and TRBJ2-2; TRBD2 matches at 7 bases. Here the CDR3 DNA reads TGTGCCAGCAGCTTAGCGGGAGTTGGCACCAGGGAGCTGTTTTTT. Protein: CASSLAGVGTRELFF.